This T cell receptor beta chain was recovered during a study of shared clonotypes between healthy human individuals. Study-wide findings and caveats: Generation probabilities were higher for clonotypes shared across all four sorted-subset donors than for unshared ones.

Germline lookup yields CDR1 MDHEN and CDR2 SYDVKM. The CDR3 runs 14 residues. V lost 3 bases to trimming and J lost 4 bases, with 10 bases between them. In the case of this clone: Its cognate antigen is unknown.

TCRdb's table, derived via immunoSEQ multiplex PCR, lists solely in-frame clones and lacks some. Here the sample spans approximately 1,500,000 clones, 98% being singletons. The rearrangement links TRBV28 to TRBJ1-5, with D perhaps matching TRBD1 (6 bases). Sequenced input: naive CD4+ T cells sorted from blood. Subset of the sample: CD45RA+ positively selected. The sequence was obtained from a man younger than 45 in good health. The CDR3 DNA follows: TGTGCCAGCAGTTTGTGGACAGAGAATCAGCCCCAGCATTTT. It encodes CASSLWTENQPQHF.